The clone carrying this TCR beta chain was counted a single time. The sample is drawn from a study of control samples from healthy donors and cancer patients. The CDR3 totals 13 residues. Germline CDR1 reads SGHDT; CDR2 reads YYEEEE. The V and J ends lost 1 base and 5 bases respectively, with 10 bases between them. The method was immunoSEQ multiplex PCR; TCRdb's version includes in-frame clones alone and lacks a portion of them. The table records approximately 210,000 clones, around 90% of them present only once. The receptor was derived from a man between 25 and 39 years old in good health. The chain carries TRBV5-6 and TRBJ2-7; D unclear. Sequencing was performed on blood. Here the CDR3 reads CASSLWTRDEQYF. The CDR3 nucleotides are TGTGCCAGCAGCTTGTGGACCCGCGACGAGCAGTACTTC.